The rows below give T cell receptor beta chains drawn from one sample of a study of shared clonotypes between healthy human individuals. The assay was immunoSEQ multiplex PCR, and TCRdb's table has in-frame clones only and misses some. This table has almost 750,000 clones, 72% appearing once. The sample taken for sequencing was memory CD4+ T cells sorted from blood. These receptors came from a woman in her 30s in good health. CDR3s include the opening cysteine and the closing phenylalanine or tryptophan. Fields, in order: clone size, V gene, D gene, J gene, CDR3 protein, CDR3 DNA. The D gene is left open where the match is weak. A row's size may be missing; if present it is once, few, many or a size class.

abundance: .; v_gene: TRBV7-2; d_gene: .; j_gene: TRBJ2-1; CDR3aa: CASSRDYWATNEQFF; CDR3nt: TGTGCCAGCAGCCGTGACTATTGGGCTACGAATGAGCAGTTCTTC
abundance: .; v_gene: TRBV5-8; d_gene: .; j_gene: TRBJ2-3; CDR3aa: CASSFGLGLSTDTQYF; CDR3nt: TGTGCCAGCAGTTTTGGATTGGGGCTCAGCACAGATACGCAGTATTTT
abundance: .; v_gene: TRBV13; d_gene: TRBD2; j_gene: TRBJ2-2; CDR3aa: CASSLLAREPTGELFF; CDR3nt: TGTGCCAGCAGCTTATTGGCGCGGGAGCCCACCGGGGAGCTGTTTTTT
abundance: .; v_gene: TRBV27; d_gene: .; j_gene: TRBJ1-3; CDR3aa: CASSLSWESGNTIYF; CDR3nt: TGTGCCAGCAGTTTGTCCTGGGAATCTGGAAACACCATATATTTT
abundance: .; v_gene: TRBV4-2; d_gene: .; j_gene: TRBJ1-2; CDR3aa: CASSYRVANGYTF; CDR3nt: TGTGCCAGCAGCTACAGGGTAGCAAACGGCTACACCTTC
abundance: .; v_gene: TRBV5-6; d_gene: .; j_gene: TRBJ1-5; CDR3aa: CASSLWQGGNQPQHF; CDR3nt: TGTGCCAGCAGCTTGTGGCAGGGCGGCAATCAGCCCCAGCATTTT
abundance: once; v_gene: TRBV14; d_gene: .; j_gene: TRBJ2-1; CDR3aa: CASSRSRVEQFF; CDR3nt: TGTGCCAGCAGCCGATCCCGGGTTGAGCAGTTCTTC
abundance: once; v_gene: TRBV11-2; d_gene: .; j_gene: TRBJ2-5; CDR3aa: CASSLDRETQYF; CDR3nt: TGTGCCAGCAGCTTAGACCGGGAGACCCAGTACTTC
abundance: .; v_gene: TRBV7-7; d_gene: .; j_gene: TRBJ2-1; CDR3aa: CASSSGLGPLNEQFF; CDR3nt: TGTGCCAGCAGCTCCGGCCTAGGGCCTCTGAATGAGCAGTTCTTC
abundance: .; v_gene: TRBV27; d_gene: TRBD1; j_gene: TRBJ2-1; CDR3aa: CASSKGTGGNEQFF; CDR3nt: TGTGCCAGCAGTAAAGGGACAGGAGGCAATGAGCAGTTCTTC
abundance: .; v_gene: TRBV2; d_gene: .; j_gene: TRBJ2-2; CDR3aa: CASSAQGTGELFF; CDR3nt: TGTGCCAGCAGTGCACAGGGTACCGGGGAGCTGTTTTTT
abundance: .; v_gene: TRBV11-3; d_gene: TRBD1; j_gene: TRBJ2-2; CDR3aa: CASSPEGQPGQENTGELFF; CDR3nt: TGTGCCAGCAGTCCCGAGGGTCAACCGGGACAGGAGAACACCGGGGAGCTGTTTTTT
abundance: .; v_gene: TRBV7-8; d_gene: .; j_gene: TRBJ1-2; CDR3aa: CASSPQANYGYTF; CDR3nt: TGTGCCAGCAGCCCTCAAGCTAACTATGGCTACACCTTC
abundance: .; v_gene: TRBV19; d_gene: .; j_gene: TRBJ1-5; CDR3aa: CASRSSHYSNQPQHF; CDR3nt: TGTGCCAGTAGATCTAGTCATTATAGCAATCAGCCCCAGCATTTT
abundance: .; v_gene: TRBV28; d_gene: TRBD1; j_gene: TRBJ1-5; CDR3aa: CASSSLTGAQPQHF; CDR3nt: TGTGCCAGCAGTTCATTGACAGGGGCTCAGCCCCAGCATTTT
abundance: .; v_gene: TRBV9; d_gene: .; j_gene: TRBJ1-3; CDR3aa: CASSGPSGDTIYF; CDR3nt: TGTGCCAGCAGCGGGCCCTCGGGGGACACCATATATTTT
abundance: .; v_gene: TRBV10-3; d_gene: TRBD2; j_gene: TRBJ2-2; CDR3aa: CAIRREVTGELFF; CDR3nt: TGTGCCATCAGACGGGAGGTCACCGGGGAGCTGTTTTTT
abundance: few; v_gene: TRBV19; d_gene: TRBD2; j_gene: TRBJ2-1; CDR3aa: CASREREGGNEQFF; CDR3nt: TGTGCCAGTAGGGAGCGGGAGGGGGGGAATGAGCAGTTCTTC
abundance: .; v_gene: TRBV7-2; d_gene: TRBD2; j_gene: TRBJ2-3; CDR3aa: CASSLGLAWTDTQYF; CDR3nt: TGTGCCAGCAGCTTAGGACTAGCTTGGACAGATACGCAGTATTTT
abundance: few; v_gene: TRBV7-9; d_gene: TRBD2; j_gene: TRBJ2-1; CDR3aa: CASSIPGLVGSVEQFF; CDR3nt: TGTGCCAGCAGCATACCGGGACTAGTGGGGTCGGTCGAGCAGTTCTTC
abundance: .; v_gene: TRBV5-1; d_gene: .; j_gene: TRBJ1-3; CDR3aa: CASSLSVLSGNTIYF; CDR3nt: TGCGCCAGCAGCTTGAGTGTTCTCTCTGGAAACACCATATATTTT
abundance: many; v_gene: TRBV6-5; d_gene: .; j_gene: TRBJ2-1; CDR3aa: CASSWDSSSYNEQFF; CDR3nt: TGTGCCAGCAGTTGGGACTCCAGCTCCTACAATGAGCAGTTCTTC
abundance: .; v_gene: TRBV7-9; d_gene: TRBD1; j_gene: TRBJ1-4; CDR3aa: CASSLLRDRATEKLFF; CDR3nt: TGTGCCAGCAGCTTACTCCGGGACAGGGCCACCGAAAAACTGTTTTTT
abundance: .; v_gene: TRBV11-3; d_gene: TRBD2; j_gene: TRBJ2-5; CDR3aa: CASSLSREQETQYF; CDR3nt: TGTGCCAGCAGCTTATCGCGGGAGCAGGAGACCCAGTACTTC
abundance: .; v_gene: TRBV19; d_gene: TRBD1; j_gene: TRBJ1-5; CDR3aa: CASTLTGKSTQPQHF; CDR3nt: TGTGCCAGTACCCTGACAGGGAAGTCTACCCAGCCCCAGCATTTT
abundance: .; v_gene: TRBV29-1; d_gene: TRBD1; j_gene: TRBJ2-7; CDR3aa: CSVQQGAYEQYF; CDR3nt: TGCAGCGTGCAACAGGGGGCCTACGAGCAGTACTTC
abundance: .; v_gene: TRBV18; d_gene: .; j_gene: TRBJ2-7; CDR3aa: CASSLTVDRAYEQYF; CDR3nt: TGTGCCAGCTCACTGACCGTGGACAGAGCTTACGAGCAGTACTTC
abundance: once; v_gene: TRBV11-2; d_gene: TRBD2; j_gene: TRBJ2-1; CDR3aa: CASSLAQLAGGPNEQFF; CDR3nt: TGTGCCAGCAGCTTGGCCCAACTAGCGGGAGGGCCGAATGAGCAGTTCTTC
abundance: .; v_gene: TRBV5-1; d_gene: .; j_gene: TRBJ2-7; CDR3aa: CASRAQDTQGEQYF; CDR3nt: TGCGCCAGCAGAGCCCAGGACACCCAGGGAGAGCAGTACTTC
abundance: few; v_gene: TRBV18; d_gene: .; j_gene: TRBJ2-3; CDR3aa: CASSPSYLSTDTQYF; CDR3nt: TGTGCCAGCTCACCCTCTTACCTGTCCACAGATACGCAGTATTTT
abundance: few; v_gene: TRBV2; d_gene: TRBD2; j_gene: TRBJ2-2; CDR3aa: CASRASGSRTGELFF; CDR3nt: TGTGCCAGCAGGGCTAGCGGGAGCCGAACCGGGGAGCTGTTTTTT
abundance: once; v_gene: TRBV28; d_gene: .; j_gene: TRBJ1-2; CDR3aa: CASSFSRNYGYTF; CDR3nt: TGTGCCAGCAGTTTCTCCAGGAACTATGGCTACACCTTC
abundance: once; v_gene: TRBV28; d_gene: TRBD1; j_gene: TRBJ1-3; CDR3aa: CASSSTGSGNTIYF; CDR3nt: TGTGCCAGCAGTTCGACAGGGTCTGGAAACACCATATATTTT
abundance: .; v_gene: TRBV28; d_gene: .; j_gene: TRBJ2-3; CDR3aa: CASSLSGRTDTQYF; CDR3nt: TGTGCCAGCAGTTTATCCGGTCGCACAGATACGCAGTATTTT
abundance: .; v_gene: TRBV5-1; d_gene: .; j_gene: TRBJ1-1; CDR3aa: CASSLGPGNTEAFF; CDR3nt: TGCGCCAGCAGCTTGGGACCGGGAAACACTGAAGCTTTCTTT
abundance: few; v_gene: TRBV2; d_gene: .; j_gene: TRBJ2-2; CDR3aa: CASELTPANTGELFF; CDR3nt: TGTGCCAGTGAGCTCACCCCCGCGAACACCGGGGAGCTGTTTTTT
abundance: .; v_gene: TRBV5-3; d_gene: TRBD1; j_gene: TRBJ2-7; CDR3aa: CARSYPTGHEQYF; CDR3nt: TGTGCCAGAAGCTATCCGACAGGGCACGAGCAGTACTTC
abundance: few; v_gene: TRBV19; d_gene: TRBD1; j_gene: TRBJ1-1; CDR3aa: CASSLDRGHTEAFF; CDR3nt: TGTGCCAGTAGCCTCGACAGGGGGCATACTGAAGCTTTCTTT
abundance: few; v_gene: TRBV5-1; d_gene: TRBD2; j_gene: TRBJ2-2; CDR3aa: CASSLGVAGALAGELFF; CDR3nt: TGCGCCAGCAGCTTGGGGGTAGCGGGAGCTCTCGCCGGGGAGCTGTTTTTT